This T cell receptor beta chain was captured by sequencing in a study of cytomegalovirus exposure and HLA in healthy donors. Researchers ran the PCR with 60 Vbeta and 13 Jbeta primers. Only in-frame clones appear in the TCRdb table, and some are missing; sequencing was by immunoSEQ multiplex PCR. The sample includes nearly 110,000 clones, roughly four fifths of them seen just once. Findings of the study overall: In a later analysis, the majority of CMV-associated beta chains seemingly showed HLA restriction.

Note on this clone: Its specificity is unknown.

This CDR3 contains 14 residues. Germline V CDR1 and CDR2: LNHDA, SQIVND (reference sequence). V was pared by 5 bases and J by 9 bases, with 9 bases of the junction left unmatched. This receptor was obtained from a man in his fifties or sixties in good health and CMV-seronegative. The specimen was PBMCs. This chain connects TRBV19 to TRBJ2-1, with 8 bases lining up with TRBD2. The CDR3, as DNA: TGTGCCAGTAGTCCGGGACTAGAAAGCGGTGAGCAGTTCTTC. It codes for CASSPGLESGEQFF.